The rows below give T cell receptor beta chains drawn from one sample of a study of metastatic and nonmetastatic thyroid tumors. TCRdb called clones again from the PCR reads with MiXCR. The profile shows approximately 70,000 clones, just over 4% of them singletons. The specimen sequenced was blood. These receptor sequences come from a female donor with papillary thyroid cancer or a benign thyroid nodule (not recorded which). Some clones in this sample may be carry-over from other donors' samples. Both conserved end residues are part of each CDR3. Fields, in order: V gene, D gene, J gene, CDR3 protein. A D gene is named only where the DNA matches it firmly.

TRBV7-6	-	TRBJ2-7	CASSLGLTPSYEQYF
TRBV7-2	TRBD2	TRBJ2-1	CASSLGAQTSGRAVFF
TRBV7-9	-	TRBJ1-1	CASSLNVGGTEAFF
TRBV28	-	TRBJ1-4	CASSFRDIGTNEKLFF
TRBV7-9	-	TRBJ2-5	CARSDMGKNQYF
TRBV12-3/TRBV12-4	TRBD2	TRBJ2-2	CASSPQLAGVKNTGELFF
TRBV6-1	-	TRBJ2-3	CASSEFATRDTQYF
TRBV9	-	TRBJ1-5	CASSPQGAGLGSNQPQHF
TRBV2	TRBD1	TRBJ1-5	CASNSGTVNQPQHF
TRBV6-1	TRBD1	TRBJ1-5	CASSEAARGVCQPQHF
TRBV5-5	TRBD1	TRBJ2-5	CASSSATGPGETQYF
TRBV5-1	-	TRBJ2-1	CASTPGGGSYNEQFF
TRBV7-8	TRBD1	TRBJ2-2	CASSFRDRGNTGELFF
TRBV20-1	-	TRBJ2-5	CSARDTSQETQYF
TRBV19	TRBD2	TRBJ2-3	CATPSGTSTDTQYF
TRBV20-1	-	TRBJ2-3	CSTFRRGGRTDTQYF
TRBV3-1	-	TRBJ1-4	CASSRTRPGANEKLFF
TRBV6-1	-	TRBJ2-7	CASSEGSLSSYEQYF
TRBV7-3	-	TRBJ2-1	CASSSVALSSYNEQFF
TRBV27	-	TRBJ1-1	CASSSRNRAGAYTEAFF
TRBV5-1	-	TRBJ1-3	CASSLGGSGNTIYF
TRBV7-9	-	TRBJ2-2	CASSLLQAVGGELFF
TRBV6-1	TRBD2	TRBJ2-5	CASSILAGRQETQYF
TRBV2	-	TRBJ1-1	CASSEMRGANTEAFF
TRBV7-9	TRBD1	TRBJ2-3	CASSPHPDRDTSTDTQYF
TRBV20-1	-	TRBJ2-2	CSASQGELFF
TRBV20-1	TRBD1	TRBJ1-1	CSARLGQGITEAFF
TRBV28	-	TRBJ1-5	CASRDLQDNHPQHF
TRBV30	-	TRBJ1-5	CAWSVKGNQPQHF
TRBV28	-	TRBJ2-1	CASTPLGTLSSYNEQFF
TRBV30	-	TRBJ2-7	CAWDQGGTYEQYF
TRBV20-1	-	TRBJ1-2	CSALTEDTNYGYTF
TRBV9	TRBD1	TRBJ1-1	CASSAIPGQGNTEAFF
TRBV28	-	TRBJ1-2	CARTGDNYGYTF
TRBV29-1	-	TRBJ1-1	CSAKPSFMNTEAFF
TRBV7-2	-	TRBJ1-1	CASSHMPGGYTEAFF